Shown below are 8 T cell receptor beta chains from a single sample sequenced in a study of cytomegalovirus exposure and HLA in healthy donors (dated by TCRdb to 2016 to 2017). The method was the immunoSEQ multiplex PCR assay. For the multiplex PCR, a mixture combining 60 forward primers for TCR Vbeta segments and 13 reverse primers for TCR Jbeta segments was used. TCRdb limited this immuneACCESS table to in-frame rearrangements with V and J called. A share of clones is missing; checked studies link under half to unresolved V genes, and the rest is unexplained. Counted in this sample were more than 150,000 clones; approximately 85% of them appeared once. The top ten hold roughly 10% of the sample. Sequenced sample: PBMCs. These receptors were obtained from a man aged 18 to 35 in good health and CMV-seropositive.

This chain's CDR3 is CASSNRDRGPSPLHF. In nucleotides, the CDR3 is TGTGCCAGCAGCAACCGGGACAGGGGGCCCTCACCCCTCCACTTT. The chain recombines TRBV5-6 with TRBJ1-6, with 12 bases identical to TRBD1. The CDR3 totals 15 residues. The germline CDR1 and CDR2 sequences are SGHDT and YYEEEE. After removal of 4 bases from V and 10 bases from J, the junction contained 6 bases not matched to a gene.

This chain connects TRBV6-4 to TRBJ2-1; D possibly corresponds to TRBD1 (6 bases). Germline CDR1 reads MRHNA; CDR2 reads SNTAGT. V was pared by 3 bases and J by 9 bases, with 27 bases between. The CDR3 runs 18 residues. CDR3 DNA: TGTGCCAGCAGTGAGCAAGTCGTGGGGGTTTCAGGGGTCGGTGAGCAGTTCTTC. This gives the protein CASSEQVVGVSGVGEQFF.

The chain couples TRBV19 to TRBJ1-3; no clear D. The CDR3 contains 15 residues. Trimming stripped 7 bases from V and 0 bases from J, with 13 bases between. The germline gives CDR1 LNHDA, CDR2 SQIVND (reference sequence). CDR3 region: CASISSLYSGNTIYF. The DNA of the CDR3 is TGTGCCAGTATCTCCAGTCTGTACTCTGGAAACACCATATATTTT.

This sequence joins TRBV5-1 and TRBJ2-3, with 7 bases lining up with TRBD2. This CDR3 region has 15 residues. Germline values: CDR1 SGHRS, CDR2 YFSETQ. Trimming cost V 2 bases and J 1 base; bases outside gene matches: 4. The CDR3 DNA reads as TGCGCCAGCAGCTTAAGCGGGGCTCGCACAGATACGCAGTATTTT. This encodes CASSLSGARTDTQYF.

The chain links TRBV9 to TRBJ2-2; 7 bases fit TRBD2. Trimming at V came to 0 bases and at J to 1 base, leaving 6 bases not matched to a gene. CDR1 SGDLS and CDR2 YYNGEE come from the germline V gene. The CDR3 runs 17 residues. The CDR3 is CASSVAEGGGNTGELFF. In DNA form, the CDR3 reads TGTGCCAGCAGCGTAGCGGAGGGCGGGGGGAACACCGGGGAGCTGTTTTTT.

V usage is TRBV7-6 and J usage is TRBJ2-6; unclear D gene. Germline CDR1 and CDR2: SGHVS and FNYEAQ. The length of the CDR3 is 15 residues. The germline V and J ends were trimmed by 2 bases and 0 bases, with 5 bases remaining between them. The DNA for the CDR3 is TGTGCCAGCAGCTTATCCCGCTCTGGGGCCAACGTCCTGACTTTC. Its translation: CASSLSRSGANVLTF.

The CDR3 DNA follows: TGTGCCAGCAGCGATAGCTCTGGGGCCAACGTCCTGACTTTC. It codes for CASSDSSGANVLTF. The genes are TRBV5-4 and TRBJ2-6, with D unresolved. Trimming took 4 bases from V and 0 from J, leaving 5 bases between them. The CDR3 spans 14 residues. Germline V CDR1 and CDR2: SGHNT, YYREEE (reference sequence).

CDR3 protein: CASSLDNGFYGYTF. CDR3 nucleotide sequence: TGCGCCAGCAGCTTGGATAACGGGTTCTATGGCTACACCTTC. V and J are TRBV5-1 and TRBJ1-2; D unclear. The CDR3 runs 14 residues. The germline V gene has CDR1 SGHRS and CDR2 YFSETQ. V was pared by 0 bases and J by 4 bases, with 10 bases between.